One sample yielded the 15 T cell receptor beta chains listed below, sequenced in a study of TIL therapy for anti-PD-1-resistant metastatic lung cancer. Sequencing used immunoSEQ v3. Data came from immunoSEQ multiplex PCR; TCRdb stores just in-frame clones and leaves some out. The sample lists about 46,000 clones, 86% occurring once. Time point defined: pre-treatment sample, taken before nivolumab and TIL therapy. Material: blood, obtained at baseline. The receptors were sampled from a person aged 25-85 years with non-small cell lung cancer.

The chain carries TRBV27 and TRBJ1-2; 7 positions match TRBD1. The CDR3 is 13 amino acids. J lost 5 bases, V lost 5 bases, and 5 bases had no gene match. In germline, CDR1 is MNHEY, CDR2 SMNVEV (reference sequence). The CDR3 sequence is CASSPSTGYGYTF. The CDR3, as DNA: TGTGCCAGCAGTCCCTCGACAGGGTATGGCTACACCTTC.

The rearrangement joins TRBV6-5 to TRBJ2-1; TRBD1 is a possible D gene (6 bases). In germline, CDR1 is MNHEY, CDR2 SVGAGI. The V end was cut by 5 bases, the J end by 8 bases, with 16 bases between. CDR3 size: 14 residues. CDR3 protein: CASSLYGTRHEQFF. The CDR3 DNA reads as TGTGCCAGCAGTCTTTACGGGACAAGGCATGAGCAGTTCTTC.

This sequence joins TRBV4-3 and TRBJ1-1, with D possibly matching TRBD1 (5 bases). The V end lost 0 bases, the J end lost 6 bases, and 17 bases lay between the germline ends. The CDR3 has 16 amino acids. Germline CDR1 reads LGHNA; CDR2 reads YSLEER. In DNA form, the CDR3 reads TGCGCCAGCAGCCAAGAACTTGGCAGGGAAACGTCTGAAGCTTTCTTT. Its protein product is CASSQELGRETSEAFF.

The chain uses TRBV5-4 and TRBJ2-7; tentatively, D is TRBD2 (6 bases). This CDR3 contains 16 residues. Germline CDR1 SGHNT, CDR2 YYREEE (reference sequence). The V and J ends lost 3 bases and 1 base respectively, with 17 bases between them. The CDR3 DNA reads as TGTGCCAGCAGCTCGACCTCCGGGACTGGGTCCTACGAGCAGTACTTC. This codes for CASSSTSGTGSYEQYF.

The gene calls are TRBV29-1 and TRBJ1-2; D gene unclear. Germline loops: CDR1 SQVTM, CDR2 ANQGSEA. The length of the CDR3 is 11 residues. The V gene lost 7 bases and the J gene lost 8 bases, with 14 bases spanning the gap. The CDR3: CSAHTDGGYTF. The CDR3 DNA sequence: TGCAGCGCACACACGGACGGCGGCTACACCTTC.

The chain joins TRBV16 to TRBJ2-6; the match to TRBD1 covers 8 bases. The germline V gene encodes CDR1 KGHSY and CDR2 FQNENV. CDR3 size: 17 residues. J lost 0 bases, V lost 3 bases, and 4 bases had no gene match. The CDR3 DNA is TGTGCCAGCAGCCAGACAGGGGCGGTCTCTGGGGCCAACGTCCTGACTTTC. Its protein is CASSQTGAVSGANVLTF.

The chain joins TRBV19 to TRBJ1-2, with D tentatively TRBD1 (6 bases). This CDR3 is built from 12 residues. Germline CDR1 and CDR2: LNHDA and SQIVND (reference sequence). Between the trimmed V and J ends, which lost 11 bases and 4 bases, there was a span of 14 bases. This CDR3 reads CASSTGRYGYTF. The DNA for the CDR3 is TGTGCCTCATCGACAGGACGCTATGGCTACACCTTC.

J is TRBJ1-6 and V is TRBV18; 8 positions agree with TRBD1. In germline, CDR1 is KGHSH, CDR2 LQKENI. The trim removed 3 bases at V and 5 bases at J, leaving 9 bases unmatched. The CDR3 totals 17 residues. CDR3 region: CASSPIATGVDNSPLHF. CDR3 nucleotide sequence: TGTGCCAGCTCACCCATTGCGACAGGGGTAGATAATTCACCCCTCCACTTT.

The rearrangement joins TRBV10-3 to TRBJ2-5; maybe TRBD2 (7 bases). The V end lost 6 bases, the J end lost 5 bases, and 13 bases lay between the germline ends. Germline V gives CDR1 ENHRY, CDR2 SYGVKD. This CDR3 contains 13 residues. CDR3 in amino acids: CAISSGEGETQYF. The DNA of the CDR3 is TGTGCCATCAGCTCAGGGGAGGGGGAGACCCAGTACTTC.

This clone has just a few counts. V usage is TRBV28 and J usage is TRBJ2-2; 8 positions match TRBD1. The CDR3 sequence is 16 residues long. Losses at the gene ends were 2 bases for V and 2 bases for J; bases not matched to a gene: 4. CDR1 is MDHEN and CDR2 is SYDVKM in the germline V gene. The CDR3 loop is CASSLGGQGNTGELFF. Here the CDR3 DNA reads TGTGCCAGCAGTTTAGGAGGACAGGGAAACACCGGGGAGCTGTTTTTT.

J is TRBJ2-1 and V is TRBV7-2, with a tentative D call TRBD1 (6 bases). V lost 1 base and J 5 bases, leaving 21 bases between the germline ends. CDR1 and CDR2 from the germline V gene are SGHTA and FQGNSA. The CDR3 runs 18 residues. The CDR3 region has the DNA TGTGCCAGCAGCTTAGGGACAGCCGGGCGGGCCCAAAACAATGAGCAGTTCTTC. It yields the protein CASSLGTAGRAQNNEQFF.

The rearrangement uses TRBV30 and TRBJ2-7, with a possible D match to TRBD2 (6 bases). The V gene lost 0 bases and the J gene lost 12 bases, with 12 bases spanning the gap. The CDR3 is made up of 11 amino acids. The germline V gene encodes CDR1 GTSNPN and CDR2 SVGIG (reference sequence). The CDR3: CAWSVAGSPYF. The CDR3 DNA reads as TGTGCCTGGAGTGTGGCCGGGAGTCCGTACTTC.

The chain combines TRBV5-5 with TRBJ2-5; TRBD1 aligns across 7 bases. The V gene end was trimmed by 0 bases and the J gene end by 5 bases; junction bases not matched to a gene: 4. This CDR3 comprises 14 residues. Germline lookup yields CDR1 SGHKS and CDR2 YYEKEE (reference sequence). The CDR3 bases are TGTGCCAGCAGCTTGGTAGGGGGCGCCGAGACCCAGTACTTC. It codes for CASSLVGGAETQYF.

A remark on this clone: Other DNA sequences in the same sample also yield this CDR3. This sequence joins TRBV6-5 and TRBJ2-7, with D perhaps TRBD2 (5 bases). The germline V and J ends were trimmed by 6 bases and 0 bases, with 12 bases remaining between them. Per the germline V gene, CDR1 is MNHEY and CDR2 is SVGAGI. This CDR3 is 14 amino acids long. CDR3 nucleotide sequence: TGTGCCAGCAGCCCCGGACTCGGCTCCTACGAGCAGTACTTC. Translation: CASSPGLGSYEQYF.

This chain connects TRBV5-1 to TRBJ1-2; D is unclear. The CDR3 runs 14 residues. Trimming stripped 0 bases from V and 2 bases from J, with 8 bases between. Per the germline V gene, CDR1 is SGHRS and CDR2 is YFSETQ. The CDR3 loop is CASSLGPGNYGYTF. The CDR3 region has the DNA TGCGCCAGCAGCTTGGGACCCGGGAACTATGGCTACACCTTC.